These 27 T cell receptor beta chains were sequenced from one sample in a study of T cells in Graves' hyperthyroidism and ophthalmopathy. TCR beta CDR3 region amplification was performed from RNA transcripts. Primed by the HTBI set, a first-round RT-PCR was run on the TCR CDR3. TCRdb used MiXCR to reprocess the multiplex PCR reads, holding one entry per CDR3 protein. The table lists 800,000 or so distinct CDR3 sequences, about 38% of them singletons, with about 9% in the top ten. The sample comprised blood. The origin of the receptors is a man aged 18 to 29 with Graves' hyperthyroidism.

This chain joins TRBV20-1 and TRBJ1-2; D gene unclear. The V end was cut by 0 bases, the J end by 8 bases, with 10 bases between. CDR3 length equals 12 residues. The germline V gene has CDR1 DFQATT and CDR2 SNEGSKA (reference sequence). CDR3 loop: CSAREGGGGYTF. In nucleotides, the CDR3 is TGCAGTGCTAGAGAGGGTGGTGGGGGCTACACCTTC.

This sequence joins TRBV20-1 and TRBJ1-2, with TRBD1 matching 8 bases. The CDR3 runs to 14 residues. V trimming: 6 bases; J trimming: 7 bases; junction bases outside the gene matches: 13. Per the germline V gene, CDR1 is DFQATT and CDR2 is SNEGSKA (reference sequence). The CDR3 DNA reads TGCAGTGCCCCCTCGGGTGGCAGGGGGCTTGGCTACACCTTC. Encoded protein: CSAPSGGRGLGYTF.

The CDR3 loop reads CASNRGGPETQYF. The CDR3 bases are TGTGCCAGCAACCGGGGCGGCCCAGAGACCCAGTACTTC. The rearrangement uses TRBV2 and TRBJ2-5; D might be TRBD1 or TRBD2, each matching 5 bases. CDR3 length: 13 residues. Trimming stripped 7 bases from V and 4 bases from J, with 13 bases between. Per the germline V gene, CDR1 is SNHLY and CDR2 is FYNNEI.

Comment on this clonotype: An end of the junction does not agree with germline; a read error may underlie this. The chain combines TRBV11-1 with TRBJ2-7, with TRBD1 as a possible D gene (5 bases). Germline V gene sequence: CDR1 SGHAT, CDR2 FQDESV (reference sequence). The CDR3 has 14 residues. CDR3 coding DNA: TGTGCCAGCAGCACAGGACCGAACTCCTGCGAGCAGTACTTC. This encodes CASSTGPNSCEQYF.

This clonotype was counted at least ten times. The gene calls are TRBV7-9 and TRBJ1-2; unclear D gene. CDR1 and CDR2 (germline): SEHNR, FQNEAQ (reference sequence). Trimming left V 1 base short and J 5 bases short, with 14 bases between. The CDR3 loop spans 15 amino acids. The CDR3 protein is CASSLETFYSYGYTF. In DNA form, the CDR3 reads TGTGCCAGCAGCTTAGAGACATTCTATTCGTATGGCTACACCTTC.

This clonotype was counted a few times. The chain recombines TRBV11-2 with TRBJ1-2, with a tentative D call TRBD1 (5 bases). V was cut by 3 bases and J by 6 bases, with 17 bases left in between. The CDR3 is made up of 15 amino acids. Germline V CDR1 and CDR2: SGHAT, FQNNGV. CDR3 residues: CASSLAGTSAHGYTF. CDR3 coding DNA: TGTGCCAGCAGCTTGGCCGGGACTTCCGCCCATGGCTACACCTTC.

CDR3 region: CASSLPAREAFF. Here the CDR3 DNA reads TGTGCCAGTAGTCTCCCGGCGAGGGAGGCTTTCTTT. This chain uses TRBV19 with TRBJ1-1; D remains unclear. CDR1 LNHDA and CDR2 SQIVND come from the germline V gene (reference sequence). The CDR3 sequence is 12 residues long. The ends were cut back, 5 bases at V and 11 bases at J, with 15 bases in the middle.

The table lists this clonotype with many counts. The gene calls are TRBV19 and TRBJ1-1; 9 bases line up with TRBD1. The CDR3 is 15 residues long. V gave up 5 bases and J gave up 1 base; unmatched junction bases: 5. The germline V gene has CDR1 LNHDA and CDR2 SQIVND (reference sequence). CDR3 sequence: CASSATGQGNTEAFF. Written as DNA, the CDR3 is TGTGCCAGTAGTGCTACGGGACAGGGGAACACTGAAGCTTTCTTT.

The chain's CDR3 is CASGPPGNYGYTF. The CDR3 nucleotides read TGTGCTAGTGGCCCCCCCGGGAACTATGGCTACACCTTC. This chain uses TRBV7-9 with TRBJ1-2; D gene ambiguous. The CDR3 extends over 13 amino acids. CDR1 is SEHNR and CDR2 is FQNEAQ in the germline V gene (reference sequence).

This clonotype has at least ten counts. This sequence joins TRBV29-1 and TRBJ2-5; D remains unclear. The CDR3 runs to 11 residues. From germline, CDR1 is SQVTM and CDR2 ANQGSEA. V shed 4 bases and J shed 3 bases, with 6 bases lying between them. The CDR3 spells CSVGTEETQYF. DNA of the CDR3: TGCAGCGTTGGGACGGAAGAGACCCAGTACTTC.

Concerning this clonotype itself: A much larger clone is a single base away; this may be a read error. The CDR3 protein is CSAREGNEQYF. DNA of the CDR3: TGCAGTGCTAGAGAGGGAAACGAGCAGTACTTC. The chain is built from TRBV20-1 and TRBJ2-7, with D hard to call. The CDR3 consists of 11 residues. V was pared by 0 bases and J by 5 bases, with 5 bases between. Per germline, CDR1 DFQATT and CDR2 SNEGSKA (reference sequence).

This clonotype was seen a handful of times. The chain links TRBV4-1 to TRBJ1-1, with D unclear. CDR1 is MGHRA, CDR2 YSYEKL, per germline. This CDR3 contains 15 residues. V lost 4 bases, J lost 0 bases, and 12 bases lay in between. Written as DNA, the CDR3 is TGCGCCAGCAGCCTGACCCGGACGGTGAACACTGAAGCTTTCTTT. It encodes CASSLTRTVNTEAFF.

This clonotype was counted a few times. The gene calls are TRBV4-3 and TRBJ1-1; D not certain. CDR3 length: 15 amino acids. Per germline, CDR1 LGHNA and CDR2 YSLEER. Trimming pared 0 bases from V and 1 base from J, leaving 9 bases between. This chain's CDR3 is CASSQDLATNTEAFF. The CDR3 coding sequence is TGCGCCAGCAGCCAAGACCTTGCCACGAACACTGAAGCTTTCTTT.

This chain links TRBV19 with TRBJ1-2; no reliable D call. The germline V gene encodes CDR1 LNHDA and CDR2 SQIVND (reference sequence). The V and J ends lost 5 bases and 10 bases respectively, with 11 bases between them. The CDR3 runs to 11 residues. CDR3 sequence (DNA): TGTGCCAGTAGTGACGGACGGATCTACACCTTC. Protein sequence: CASSDGRIYTF.

A word on this clonotype: No conserved phenylalanine or tryptophan ends this CDR3, so it is likely a read error. V is TRBV7-9 and J is TRBJ1-1, with D possibly matching TRBD1 (5 bases). The CDR3 runs to 13 residues. Looked up from germline, CDR1 is SEHNR and CDR2 is FQNEAQ (reference sequence). The V end lost 3 bases, the J end lost 5 bases, and 10 bases lay between the germline ends. The CDR3 region is CASSLPGDTEAFL. DNA for the CDR3: TGTGCCAGCAGCTTGCCGGGGGATACTGAAGCTTTCCTT.

The rearrangement uses TRBV5-1 and TRBJ2-7; D perhaps matches TRBD2 (5 bases). Germline CDR1 reads SGHRS; CDR2 reads YFSETQ. Trimming shortened V by 6 bases and J by 2 bases, and 15 bases separated the two germline ends. This CDR3 has 14 amino acids. CDR3 bases: TGCGCCAGCACCGAGGACTCAGTTCCCTACGAGCAGTACTTC. Encoded protein: CASTEDSVPYEQYF.

This clonotype turned up a few times. The CDR3 loop is CASGSGGAIWETQYF. The CDR3 bases are TGTGCCAGTGGTAGCGGGGGGGCGATCTGGGAGACCCAGTACTTC. V and J are TRBV11-2 and TRBJ2-5, with TRBD2 identical over 11 bases. Germline-derived CDR1 and CDR2 are SGHAT and FQNNGV. The ends lost 9 bases at V and 5 bases at J; junction bases unmatched: 11. This CDR3 comprises 15 residues.

This clonotype was picked up a small number of times. This chain joins TRBV2 and TRBJ1-4; D is undetermined. Germline V gene data show CDR1 as SNHLY and CDR2 as FYNNEI. The V end lost 0 bases, the J end lost 4 bases, and 9 bases lay between the germline ends. The CDR3 covers 15 residues. This CDR3 is CASSEANSRNEKLFF. The CDR3 bases are TGTGCCAGCAGTGAAGCGAACAGCCGTAATGAAAAACTGTTTTTT. The full variable domain, completed using reference TRBV2 and TRBJ1-4, is EPEVTQTPSHQVTQMGQEVILRCVPISNHLYFYWYRQILGQKVEFLVSFYNNEISEKSEIFDDQFSVERPDGSNFTLKIRSTKLEDSAMYFCASSEANSRNEKLFFGSGTQLSVL.

This clonotype occurred many times. This sequence joins TRBV19 and TRBJ1-5; D not resolved. CDR1 LNHDA and CDR2 SQIVND come from the germline V gene (reference sequence). The CDR3 covers 14 residues. Trimming stripped 2 bases from V and 5 bases from J, with 10 bases between. CDR3 sequence reads: CASSIWAGDQPQHF. In DNA form, the CDR3 reads TGTGCCAGTAGTATATGGGCAGGCGATCAGCCCCAGCATTTT.

This clonotype was seen ten or more times. The chain links TRBV19 to TRBJ1-6; 9 nucleotides line up with TRBD1. Germline trimming cut 5 bases from V and 7 bases from J; bases unmatched to any gene: 6. The germline CDR1 and CDR2 sequences are LNHDA and SQIVND (reference sequence). CDR3 length: 15 residues. CDR3 in amino acids: CASSSDRGGNSPLHF. The CDR3 DNA reads TGTGCCAGTAGTTCAGACAGGGGGGGAAATTCACCCCTCCACTTT.

The rearrangement joins TRBV7-9 to TRBJ2-5; 8 nucleotides line up with TRBD1. Germline CDR1 is SEHNR and CDR2 is FQNEAQ (reference sequence). V dropped 6 bases and J dropped 0; count of bases not matched to a gene: 12. The CDR3 contains 17 residues. The DNA of the CDR3 is TGTGCCAGCAGTGGACAGGGTGGGTTAAGCGACCAAGAGACCCAGTACTTC. It yields the protein CASSGQGGLSDQETQYF.

This clonotype showed up many times. The chain joins TRBV9 to TRBJ2-6; D is perhaps TRBD2 (6 bases). The CDR3 length is 14 residues. Trimming stripped 7 bases from V and 1 base from J, with 9 bases between. The germline CDR1 and CDR2 sequences are SGDLS and YYNGEE. CDR3 in DNA: TGTGCCAGCGGACGGGGGTCTGGGGCCAACGTCCTGACTTTC. This translates into CASGRGSGANVLTF.

This clonotype has at least ten counts. This chain uses TRBV19 with TRBJ1-2; D perhaps matches TRBD1 (5 bases). Germline V gene sequence: CDR1 LNHDA, CDR2 SQIVND (reference sequence). This CDR3 spans 15 amino acids. The ends were cut back, 2 bases at V and 6 bases at J, with 16 bases in the middle. The CDR3 here is CASSIQRDGLDGYTF. CDR3 coding DNA: TGTGCCAGTAGTATACAAAGGGACGGGTTGGATGGCTACACCTTC.

This clonotype was seen ten or more times. The junction and the germline gene differ at one end; a read error may be behind it. This chain connects TRBV11-3 to TRBJ1-1; weak D call: TRBD1 (6 bases). The CDR3 has 15 residues. Germline values: CDR1 SGHNT, CDR2 YENEEA. In DNA form, the CDR3 reads TGTGCCAGCAGCTTAGGCCGGACAGAGTTCACTCAAGCTTTCTTT. This encodes CASSLGRTEFTQAFF.

This clonotype was observed many times. The chain links TRBV20-1 to TRBJ1-1, with 10 bases aligning to TRBD1. CDR3 length: 14 residues. V was clipped by 3 bases and J by 0 bases; unmatched bases: 1. Germline lookup yields CDR1 DFQATT and CDR2 SNEGSKA (reference sequence). The CDR3 loop is CSARTGGMNTEAFF. The CDR3 DNA sequence: TGCAGTGCTAGGACAGGGGGCATGAACACTGAAGCTTTCTTT.

This clonotype was observed a handful of times. This chain links TRBV13 with TRBJ2-7, with 10 bases fitting TRBD2. Germline CDR1 and CDR2: PRHDT and FYEKMQ (reference sequence). This CDR3 contains 14 residues. V lost 6 bases, J lost 3 bases, and 5 bases stayed unmatched. The CDR3 DNA follows: TGTGCCAGCAGAAGGCTAGCGGGAGACTACGAGCAGTACTTC. Translated: CASRRLAGDYEQYF.

This clonotype was seen ten or more times. One junction end does not reproduce the germline sequence, and a read error may be involved. The V and J genes are TRBV7-9 and TRBJ2-5, with 11 bases that match TRBD2. The CDR3 has 14 amino acids. CDR1 and CDR2 from the germline V gene are SEHNR and FQNEAQ (reference sequence). CDR3 sequence: CASSLETSGTRMDF. In DNA, the CDR3 is TGTGCCAGCAGCTTAGAGACTAGCGGGACCCGGATGGACTTC.